This TCR beta chain was identified in a study of control samples from healthy donors and cancer patients. The V end lost 0 bases, the J end lost 6 bases, and 23 bases lay between the germline ends. This CDR3 has 18 residues. Per the germline V gene, CDR1 is GTSNPN and CDR2 is SVGIG (reference sequence). Method: immunoSEQ multiplex PCR; TCRdb's copy keeps in-frame clones and lacks some. The repertoire holds about 88,000 clones, with just over 90% as singletons. V usage is TRBV30 and J usage is TRBJ2-2, with D possibly matching TRBD2 (5 bases). Sequenced: blood. The receptor comes from a man aged 18 to 30 in good health. The CDR3 DNA sequence: TGTGCCTGGAGTGTACGAGGTTCGTTGAACGGGGTCGCCGGGGAGCTGTTTTTT. This gives the protein CAWSVRGSLNGVAGELFF. The full variable domain, in which reference TRBV30 and TRBJ2-2 provide the parts outside the CDR3, is SQTIHQWPATLVQPVGSPLSLECTVEGTSNPNLYWYRQAAGRGLQLLFYSVGIGQISSEVPQNLSASRPQDRQFILSSKKLLLSDSGFYLCAWSVRGSLNGVAGELFFGEGSRLTVL.